This entry describes one TCR beta chain. The antigen remains unidentified. The data belong to a study of beta chain features in type 1 diabetes. Study-wide points: Patients showed naive, central memory and Treg TCRB repertoires that appeared more similar than those of healthy donors. Since sequencing was performed on cDNA, cells with high TCR expression could be over-represented. All four CD4+ subsets of Type 1 diabetes patients contained TCRB CDR3s that were moderately but significantly shorter.

One heparinised draw of blood, averaging around 120 mL, came from each donor. This CDR3 is 15 amino acids long. V was pared by 1 base and J by 8 bases, with 8 bases of the junction left unmatched. Germline loops: CDR1 SEHNR, CDR2 FQNEAQ (reference sequence). What was sequenced were expressed TCRB transcripts, since all of the isolated RNA had been reverse transcribed. The table came from immunoSEQ multiplex PCR; TCRdb's copy has only in-frame clones and leaves some out. The sample has 200,000 to 250,000 clones, approximately 15% seen once; the top ten hold almost 0.02%. The source is a man younger than 45 with type 1 diabetes. Sample: naive CD4+ T cells from blood. The chain links TRBV7-9 to TRBJ2-1; 7 positions agree with TRBD2. The CDR3 loop reads CASSLGETLADEQFF. In DNA form, the CDR3 reads TGTGCCAGCAGCTTAGGGGAGACCCTAGCGGATGAGCAGTTCTTC.